Listed below are T cell receptor beta chains from one sample, sequenced in a study of blood T cell dynamics during melanoma immunotherapy. Some clones are missing from TCRdb's copy, which holds only in-frame ones; the method was immunoSEQ multiplex PCR. The data hold over a thousand clones, with almost 70% observed a single time. The material was central memory CD8+ T cells from blood, obtained from a patient treated with checkpoint blockade. These receptors originate from a human donor with melanoma. The CDR3 runs from the conserved cysteine through the conserved F or W.

>TRBV9|TRBJ1-2
CASSVRGHYTF
>TRBV30|TRBJ2-7
CAWSTQGYEQYF
>TRBV25-1|TRBJ2-1
CASTGEGPYNEQFF
>TRBV2|TRBJ2-7
CASSGYEQYF
>TRBV2|TRBJ2-5
CASSDPSSDYPETQYF
>TRBV14|TRBJ2-5
CASSRTGLAGTQETQYF
>TRBV30|TRBJ2-7
CAWSAGRGLAYEQYF
>TRBV5-4|TRBJ2-1
CASSLGYSGNEQFF
>TRBV15|TRBJ2-1
CATSSYNEQFF
>TRBV6-1|TRBJ2-3
CASMGGVEATDTQYF
>TRBV7-9|TRBJ2-7
CASSSGQGPSSYEQYF
>TRBV30|TRBJ2-3
CAWSVIGNTDTQYF
>TRBV5-1|TRBJ2-1
CASSLELAENEQFF
>TRBV4-3|.
CASSPGTGAHEQYF
>TRBV27|TRBJ1-6
CASSLPGDYNSPLHF
>TRBV7-8|TRBJ2-3
CASSLAGGADTQYF
>TRBV30|TRBJ2-7
CAWSVGLDDEQYF
>TRBV30|TRBJ2-7
CAWAYSGNYEQYF
>TRBV7-3|TRBJ2-1
CASSLWAGENSYNEQFF
>TRBV15|TRBJ2-3
CATSRRDSGTDTQYF
>TRBV27|TRBJ2-1
CASRDMKREGPGYNEQFF
>TRBV9|TRBJ2-7
CASSVSMDRAYEQYF
>TRBV5-4|TRBJ2-7
CASSWNGQGFTYEQYF
>TRBV30|TRBJ2-2
CAWSPGTGGAGELFF
>TRBV6-5|TRBJ2-5
CASRTPQGAEETQYF
>TRBV30|TRBJ1-1
CAGGNTEAFF
>TRBV27|TRBJ2-1
CASSFPRQGVNEQFF
>TRBV7-6|TRBJ2-7
CASSALSSGRAGREQYF
>TRBV9|TRBJ2-1
CASSPRLLAVYNEQFF
>TRBV14|TRBJ1-2
CASSQVGGSYGYTF
>TRBV13|TRBJ1-5
CASSLGLTQPQHF
>TRBV11-1|TRBJ2-1
CASSLNGYNEQFF
>TRBV7-8|TRBJ2-7
CASSLAEVGYEQYF
>TRBV19|TRBJ2-7
CASSLTSGSYEQYF
>TRBV7-8|TRBJ2-7
CASSLAFSRGMDEQYF
>TRBV30|TRBJ2-7
CAWSVPVAGGPSYEQYF
>TRBV18|TRBJ1-2
CASSQSGTATNYGYTF
>TRBV19|TRBJ2-1
CASSGAYNEQFF
>TRBV18|TRBJ2-3
CASSPSRRGDTQYF
>TRBV11-2|TRBJ1-2
CASSSGSDSLLLVGYGYTF
>TRBV4-2|TRBJ2-7
CASSHSTGGGYEQYF
>TRBV27|TRBJ2-7
CASSPAYEQYF
>TRBV7-8|TRBJ2-7
CASSFGGPSYEQYF
>TRBV27|TRBJ2-3
CASSPYLSGTDTQYF